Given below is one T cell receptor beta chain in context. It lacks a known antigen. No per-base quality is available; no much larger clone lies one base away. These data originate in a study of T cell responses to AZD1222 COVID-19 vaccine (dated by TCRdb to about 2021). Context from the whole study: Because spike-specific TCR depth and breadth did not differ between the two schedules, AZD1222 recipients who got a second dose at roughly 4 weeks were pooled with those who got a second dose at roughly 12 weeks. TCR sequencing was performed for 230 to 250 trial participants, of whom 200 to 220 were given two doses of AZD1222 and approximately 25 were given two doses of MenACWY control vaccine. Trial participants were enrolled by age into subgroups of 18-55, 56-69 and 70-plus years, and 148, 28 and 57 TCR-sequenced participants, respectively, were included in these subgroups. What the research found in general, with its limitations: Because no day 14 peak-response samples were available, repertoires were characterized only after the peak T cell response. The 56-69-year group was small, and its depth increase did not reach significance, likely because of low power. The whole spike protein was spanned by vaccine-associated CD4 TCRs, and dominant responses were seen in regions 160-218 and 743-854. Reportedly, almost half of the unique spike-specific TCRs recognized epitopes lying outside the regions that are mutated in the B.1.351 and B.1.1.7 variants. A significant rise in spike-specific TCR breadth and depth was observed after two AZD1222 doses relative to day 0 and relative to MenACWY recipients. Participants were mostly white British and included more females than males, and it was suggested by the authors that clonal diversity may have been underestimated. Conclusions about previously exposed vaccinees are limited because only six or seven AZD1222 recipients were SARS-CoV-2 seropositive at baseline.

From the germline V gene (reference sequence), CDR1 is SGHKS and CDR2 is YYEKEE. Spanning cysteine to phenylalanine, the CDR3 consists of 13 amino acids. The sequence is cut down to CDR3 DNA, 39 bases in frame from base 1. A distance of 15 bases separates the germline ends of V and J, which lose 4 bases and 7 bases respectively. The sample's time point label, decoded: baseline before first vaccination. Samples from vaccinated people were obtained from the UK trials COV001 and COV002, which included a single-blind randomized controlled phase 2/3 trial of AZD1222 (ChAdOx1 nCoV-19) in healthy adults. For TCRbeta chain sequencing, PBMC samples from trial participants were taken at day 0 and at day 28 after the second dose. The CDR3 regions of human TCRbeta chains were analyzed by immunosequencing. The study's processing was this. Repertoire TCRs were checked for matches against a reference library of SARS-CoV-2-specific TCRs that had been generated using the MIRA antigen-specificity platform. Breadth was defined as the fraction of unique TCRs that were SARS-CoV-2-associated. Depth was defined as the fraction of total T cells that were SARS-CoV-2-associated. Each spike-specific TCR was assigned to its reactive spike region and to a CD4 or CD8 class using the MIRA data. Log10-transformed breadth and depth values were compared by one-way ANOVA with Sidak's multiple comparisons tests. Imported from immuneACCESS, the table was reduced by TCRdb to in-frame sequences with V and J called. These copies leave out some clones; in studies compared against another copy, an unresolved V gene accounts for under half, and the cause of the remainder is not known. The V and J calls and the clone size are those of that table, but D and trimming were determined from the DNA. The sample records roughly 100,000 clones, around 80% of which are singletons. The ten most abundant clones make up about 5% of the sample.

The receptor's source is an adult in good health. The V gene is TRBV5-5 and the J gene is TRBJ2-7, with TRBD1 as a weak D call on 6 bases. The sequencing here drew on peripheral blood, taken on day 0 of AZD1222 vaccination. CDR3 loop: CASSRNRDKEQYF. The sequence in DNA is TGTGCCAGCAGCAGAAACCGGGACAAGGAGCAGTACTTC.